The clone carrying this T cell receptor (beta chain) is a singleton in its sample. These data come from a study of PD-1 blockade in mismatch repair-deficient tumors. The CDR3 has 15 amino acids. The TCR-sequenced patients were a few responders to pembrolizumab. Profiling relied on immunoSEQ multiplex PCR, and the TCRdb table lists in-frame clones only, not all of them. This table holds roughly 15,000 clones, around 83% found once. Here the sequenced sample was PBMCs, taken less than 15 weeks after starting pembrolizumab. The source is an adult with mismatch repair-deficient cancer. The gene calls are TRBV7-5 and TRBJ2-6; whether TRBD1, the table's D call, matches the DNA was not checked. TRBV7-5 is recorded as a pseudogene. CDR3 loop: CARKSRQSRANVLTF. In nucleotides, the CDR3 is TGTGCCAGAAAAAGTAGACAAAGTCGGGCCAACGTCCTGACTTTC.